The present T cell receptor beta chain was sequenced within a study of cytomegalovirus exposure and HLA in healthy donors. V dropped 6 bases and J dropped 6; count of bases not matched to a gene: 10. The CDR3 runs to 15 residues. Germline V gives CDR1 MNHEY, CDR2 SVGAGI. Notes on this clone: What it recognizes is unknown.

Study results and caveats: Highly shared sequence variants in one cluster were likely a sequencing artifact. When the data were analyzed later, several of the most significant clusters appeared to be linked to common viral pathogens. The presence/absence work took it that sequencing depth was about the same across donors.

PCR used 60 Vbeta primers and 13 Jbeta primers. Original data processing: In a later analysis, 75 million to 95 million unique TCR beta chains included roughly 11 million shared by two or more donors. Profiling relied on immunoSEQ multiplex PCR, and the TCRdb table lists in-frame clones only, not all of them. The V and J calls and the clone size are those of that table, but D and trimming were determined from the DNA. The repertoire holds about 120,000 clones, with approximately 70% as singletons. The chain has TRBV6-5 and TRBJ2-5; 10 positions match TRBD1. This clonotype was obtained from a man aged 25-45 years in good health and CMV-seropositive. The sequencing sample was made of PBMCs. DNA of the CDR3: TGTGCCAGCAGGATGGACAGGGGGGCCGTCCAGACCCAGTACTTC. This sequence encodes CASRMDRGAVQTQYF.